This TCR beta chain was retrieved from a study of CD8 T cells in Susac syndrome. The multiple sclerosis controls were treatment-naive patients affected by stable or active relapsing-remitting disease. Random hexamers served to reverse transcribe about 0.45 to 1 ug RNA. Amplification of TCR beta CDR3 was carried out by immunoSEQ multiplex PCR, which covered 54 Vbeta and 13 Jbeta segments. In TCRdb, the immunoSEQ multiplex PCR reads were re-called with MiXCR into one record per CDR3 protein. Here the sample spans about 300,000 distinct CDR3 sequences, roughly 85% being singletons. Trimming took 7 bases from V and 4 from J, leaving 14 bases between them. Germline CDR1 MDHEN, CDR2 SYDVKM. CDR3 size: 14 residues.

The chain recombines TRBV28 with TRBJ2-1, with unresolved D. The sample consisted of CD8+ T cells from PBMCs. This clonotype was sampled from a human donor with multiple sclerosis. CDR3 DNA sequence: TGTGCCAGCACTCGTCCTATGCAGTACAATGAGCAGTTCTTC. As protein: CASTRPMQYNEQFF. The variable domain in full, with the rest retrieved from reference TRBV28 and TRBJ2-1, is DVKVTQSSRYLVKRTGEKVFLECVQDMDHENMFWYRQDPGLGLRLIYFSYDVKMKEKGDIPEGYSVSREKKERFSLILESASTNQTSMYLCASTRPMQYNEQFFGPGTRLTVL.